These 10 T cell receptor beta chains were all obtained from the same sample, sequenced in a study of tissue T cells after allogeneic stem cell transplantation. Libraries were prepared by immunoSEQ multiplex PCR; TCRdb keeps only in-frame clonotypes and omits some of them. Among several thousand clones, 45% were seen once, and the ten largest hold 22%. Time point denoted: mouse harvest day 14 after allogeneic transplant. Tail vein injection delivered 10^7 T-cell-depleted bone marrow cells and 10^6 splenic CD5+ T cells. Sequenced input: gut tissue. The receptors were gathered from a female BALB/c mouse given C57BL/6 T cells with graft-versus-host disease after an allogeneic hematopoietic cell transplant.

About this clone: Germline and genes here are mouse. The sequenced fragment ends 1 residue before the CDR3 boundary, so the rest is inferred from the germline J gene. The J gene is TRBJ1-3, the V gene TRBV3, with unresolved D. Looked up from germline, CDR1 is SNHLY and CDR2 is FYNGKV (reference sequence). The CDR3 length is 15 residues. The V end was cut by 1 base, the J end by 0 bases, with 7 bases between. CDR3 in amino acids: CASSLVSFSGNTLYF. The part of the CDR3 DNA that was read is TGTGCCAGCAGCTTAGTGTCATTTTCTGGAAATACGCTCTAT.

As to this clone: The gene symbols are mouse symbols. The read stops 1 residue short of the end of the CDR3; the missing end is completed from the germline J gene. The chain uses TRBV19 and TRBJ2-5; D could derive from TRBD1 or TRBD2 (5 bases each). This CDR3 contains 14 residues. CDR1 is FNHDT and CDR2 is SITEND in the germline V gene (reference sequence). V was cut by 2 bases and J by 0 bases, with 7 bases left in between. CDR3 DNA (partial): TGTGCCAGCAGTATTCGGGGCAACCAAGACACCCAGTAC. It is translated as CASSIRGNQDTQY. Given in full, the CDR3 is CASSIRGNQDTQYF.

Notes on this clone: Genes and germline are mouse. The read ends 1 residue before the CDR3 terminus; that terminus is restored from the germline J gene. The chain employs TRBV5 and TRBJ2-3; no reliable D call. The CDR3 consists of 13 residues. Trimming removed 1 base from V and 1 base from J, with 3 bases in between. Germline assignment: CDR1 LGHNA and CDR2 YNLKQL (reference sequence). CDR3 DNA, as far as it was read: TGTGCCAGCAGCCAAGTGGGTGCAGAAACGCTGTAT. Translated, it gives CASSQVGAETLY. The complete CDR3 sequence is CASSQVGAETLYF.

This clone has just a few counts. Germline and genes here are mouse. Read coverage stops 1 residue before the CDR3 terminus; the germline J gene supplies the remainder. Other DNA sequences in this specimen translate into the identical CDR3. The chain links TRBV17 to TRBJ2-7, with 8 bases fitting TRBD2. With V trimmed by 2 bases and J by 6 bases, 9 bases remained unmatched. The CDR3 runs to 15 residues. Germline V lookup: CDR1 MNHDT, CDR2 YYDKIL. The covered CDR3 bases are TGTGCTAGCAGTAGATGGCGGGGGGGGCGGGGTGAACAGTAC. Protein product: CASSRWRGGRGEQY. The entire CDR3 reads CASSRWRGGRGEQYF.

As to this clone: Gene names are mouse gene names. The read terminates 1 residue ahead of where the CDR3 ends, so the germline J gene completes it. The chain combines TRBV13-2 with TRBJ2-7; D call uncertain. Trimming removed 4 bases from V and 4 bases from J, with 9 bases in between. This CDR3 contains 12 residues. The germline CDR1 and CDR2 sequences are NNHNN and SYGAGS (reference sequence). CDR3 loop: CASGKEGYEQYF. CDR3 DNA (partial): TGTGCCAGCGGTAAGGAGGGTTATGAACAGTAC.

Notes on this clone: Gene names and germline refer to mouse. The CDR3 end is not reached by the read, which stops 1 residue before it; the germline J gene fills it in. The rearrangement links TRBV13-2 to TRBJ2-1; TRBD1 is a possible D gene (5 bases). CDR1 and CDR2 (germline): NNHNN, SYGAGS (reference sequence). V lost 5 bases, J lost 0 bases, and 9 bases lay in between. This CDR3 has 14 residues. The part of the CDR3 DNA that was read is TGTGCCAGCGGCCCGAGGGGTAACTATGCTGAGCAGTTC. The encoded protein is CASGPRGNYAEQF. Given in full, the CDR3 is CASGPRGNYAEQFF.

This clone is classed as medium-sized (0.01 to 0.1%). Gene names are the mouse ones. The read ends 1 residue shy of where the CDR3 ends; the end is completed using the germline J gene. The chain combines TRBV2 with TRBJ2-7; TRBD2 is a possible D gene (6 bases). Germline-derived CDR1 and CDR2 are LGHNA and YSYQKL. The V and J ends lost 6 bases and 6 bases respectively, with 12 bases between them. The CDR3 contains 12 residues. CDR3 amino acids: CASSPTGIEQYF. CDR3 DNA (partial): TGTGCCAGCAGTCCTACTGGGATTGAACAGTAC.

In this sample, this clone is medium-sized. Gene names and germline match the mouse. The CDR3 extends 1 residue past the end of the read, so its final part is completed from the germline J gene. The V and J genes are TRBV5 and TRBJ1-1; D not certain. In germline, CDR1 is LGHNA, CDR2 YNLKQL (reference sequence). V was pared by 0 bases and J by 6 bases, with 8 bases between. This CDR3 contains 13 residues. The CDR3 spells CASSQDPTSEVFF. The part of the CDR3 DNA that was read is TGTGCCAGCAGCCAAGATCCGACATCAGAAGTCTTC.

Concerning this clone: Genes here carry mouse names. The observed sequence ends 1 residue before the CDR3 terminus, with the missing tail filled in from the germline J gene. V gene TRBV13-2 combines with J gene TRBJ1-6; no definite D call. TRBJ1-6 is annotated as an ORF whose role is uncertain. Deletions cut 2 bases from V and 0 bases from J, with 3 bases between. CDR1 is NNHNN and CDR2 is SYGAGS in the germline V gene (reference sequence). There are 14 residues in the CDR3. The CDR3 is CASGDNSYNSPLYF. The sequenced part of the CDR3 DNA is TGTGCCAGCGGTGACAATTCCTATAATTCGCCCCTCTAC.

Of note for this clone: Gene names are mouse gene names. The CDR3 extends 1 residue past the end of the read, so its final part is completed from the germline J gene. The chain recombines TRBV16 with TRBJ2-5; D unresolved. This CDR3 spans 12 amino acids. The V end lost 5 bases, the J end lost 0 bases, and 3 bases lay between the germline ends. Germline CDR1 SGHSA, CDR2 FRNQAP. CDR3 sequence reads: CASSNNQDTQYF. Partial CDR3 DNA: TGTGCAAGCAGCAATAACCAAGACACCCAGTAC.